These 14 T cell receptor beta chains originate from one sample sequenced in a study of Tregs in tolerant kidney transplant recipients. Using immunoSEQ multiplex PCR, the repertoire was profiled, and TCRdb retains in-frame clones only, with some absent. The sample gives tens of thousands of clones, over 85% of which show up once; 0.35% to 0.55% is in the top ten. Sequencing used CD4+ T cells from blood, obtained before the transplant. These receptors originate from a human donor who received a combined kidney and bone marrow transplant.

In DNA, the CDR3 is TGTGCCTGGAGGAATGGACTGAGCACAGAGACCCAGTACTTC. Translation gives CAWRNGLSTETQYF. This rearrangement joins TRBV30 to TRBJ2-5; D is possibly TRBD2 (5 bases). Trimming left V 3 bases short and J 4 bases short, with 15 bases between. Germline V gene sequence: CDR1 GTSNPN, CDR2 SVGIG (reference sequence). This CDR3 spans 14 amino acids.

This chain joins TRBV18 and TRBJ2-1; 7 positions agree with TRBD1. CDR3 size: 13 residues. J was trimmed by 7 bases and V by 3 bases; bases with no gene match: 3. CDR1 is KGHSH, CDR2 LQKENI, per germline. CDR3 nucleotide sequence: TGTGCCAGCTCACCCTTACAGGGGAATGAGCAGTTCTTC. It codes for CASSPLQGNEQFF.

This clone was detected once. The chain couples TRBV7-9 to TRBJ2-1, with 7 bases fitting TRBD1. Germline values: CDR1 SEHNR, CDR2 FQNEAQ (reference sequence). This CDR3 region has 15 residues. With V trimmed by 1 base and J by 3 bases, 3 bases remained unmatched. The CDR3: CASSLVSGGYNEQFF. CDR3 nucleotides: TGTGCCAGCAGCTTAGTGTCAGGGGGCTACAATGAGCAGTTCTTC.

The chain couples TRBV7-2 to TRBJ1-1; possibly TRBD1 for D (5 bases). V was clipped by 2 bases and J by 10 bases, with 17 bases between them. The germline gives CDR1 SGHTA, CDR2 FQGNSA. This CDR3 is built from 14 residues. CDR3 sequence reads: CASSLFAVGGSAFF. For the CDR3, the DNA is TGTGCCAGCAGCTTATTCGCGGTGGGGGGTTCAGCTTTCTTT.

The V and J genes are TRBV9 and TRBJ1-4; the D is unclear. V lost 0 bases, J lost 7 bases, and 13 bases lay in between. The germline gives CDR1 SGDLS, CDR2 YYNGEE. CDR3 length: 15 amino acids. Written as DNA, the CDR3 is TGTGCCAGCAGCGTAGCGGGTTTGCTTGGTGAAAAACTGTTTTTT. The encoded protein is CASSVAGLLGEKLFF.

The chain couples TRBV11-2 to TRBJ1-2; D unclear. V was shortened by 1 base and J by 9 bases, with 9 bases between the two germline ends. This CDR3 has 12 residues. Germline V gives CDR1 SGHAT, CDR2 FQNNGV. Here the CDR3 DNA reads TGTGCCAGCAGCTTAGTATCCAGGCGCTACACCTTC. The encoded protein is CASSLVSRRYTF.

The V gene is TRBV19, the J gene TRBJ2-1; 8 nucleotides line up with TRBD1. V was pared by 2 bases and J by 4 bases, with 10 bases of the junction left unmatched. The germline gives CDR1 LNHDA, CDR2 SQIVND (reference sequence). This CDR3 contains 17 residues. CDR3 in amino acids: CASSIIQGAGWYNEQFF. The CDR3 DNA reads as TGTGCCAGTAGTATAATTCAGGGGGCGGGTTGGTACAATGAGCAGTTCTTC. The whole variable domain, filled in from reference TRBV19 and TRBJ2-1, reads DGGITQSPKYLFRKEGQNVTLSCEQNLNHDAMYWYRQDPGQGLRLIYYSQIVNDFQKGDIAEGYSVSREKKESFPLTVTSAQKNPTAFYLCASSIIQGAGWYNEQFFGPGTRLTVL.

The chain recombines TRBV18 with TRBJ2-7; 9 bases line up with TRBD1. The CDR3 has 16 residues. V dropped 3 bases and J dropped 2; count of bases not matched to a gene: 8. Looked up from germline, CDR1 is KGHSH and CDR2 is LQKENI. The CDR3 region is CASSPRTGDLTYEQYF. The CDR3 DNA follows: TGTGCCAGCTCACCTAGGACAGGGGACCTCACCTACGAGCAGTACTTC. The whole variable domain, remainder taken from reference TRBV18 and TRBJ2-7, is NAGVMQNPRHLVRRRGQEARLRCSPMKGHSHVYWYRQLPEEGLKFMVYLQKENIIDESGMPKERFSAEFPKEGPSILRIQQVVRGDSAAYFCASSPRTGDLTYEQYFGPGTRLTVT.

The gene calls are TRBV7-8 and TRBJ2-1; D might be TRBD2 (6 bases). Trimming shortened V by 3 bases and J by 7 bases, and 16 bases separated the two germline ends. Germline CDR1 is SGHVS and CDR2 is FQNEAQ. This CDR3 contains 15 residues. CDR3 coding DNA: TGTGCCAGCAGCTTCGGAGGGAAGAGGGCTAATGAGCAGTTCTTC. Its translation: CASSFGGKRANEQFF.

The J gene is TRBJ2-5, the V gene TRBV6-1; D is undetermined. Trimming left V 2 bases short and J 6 bases short, with 16 bases between. This CDR3 is built from 15 residues. From germline, CDR1 is MNHNS and CDR2 SASEGT. CDR3 bases: TGTGCCAGCAGTGAAATAAGATTAAGAGGAAAGACCCAGTACTTC. Protein sequence: CASSEIRLRGKTQYF.

This rearrangement joins TRBV6-1 to TRBJ2-5, with D perhaps TRBD2 (5 bases). Trimming removed 6 bases at V and 5 bases at J, with 16 bases between. There are 14 residues in the CDR3. Germline-derived CDR1 and CDR2 are MNHNS and SASEGT. CDR3 sequence: CASRPGGQRETQYF. The CDR3 DNA reads TGTGCCAGCAGGCCCGGCGGGCAGCGGGAGACCCAGTACTTC.

The CDR3 coding sequence is TGTGCCACCAGCAGAGCCGGACTAGTCGAGACCCAGTACTTC. It specifies CATSRAGLVETQYF. The J gene is TRBJ2-5, the V gene TRBV15, with TRBD2 matching 7 bases. Germline V CDR1 and CDR2: LNHNV, YYDKDF (reference sequence). V was clipped by 1 base and J by 5 bases; unmatched bases: 4. The CDR3 has 14 amino acids.

The V and J genes are TRBV4-2 and TRBJ2-7; tentatively, D is TRBD1 (6 bases). V was clipped by 4 bases and J by 5 bases, with 12 bases between them. The CDR3 sequence is 13 residues long. Germline V gene data show CDR1 as LGHNA and CDR2 as YNFKEQ. CDR3 in amino acids: CASSRAQGNEQYF. The CDR3 region has the DNA TGTGCCAGCAGCCGGGCGCAGGGGAACGAGCAGTACTTC.

The V and J genes are TRBV30 and TRBJ2-3; the match to TRBD2 covers 7 bases. Trimming cost V 0 bases and J 8 bases; bases outside gene matches: 8. The CDR3 runs to 14 residues. Per germline, CDR1 GTSNPN and CDR2 SVGIG (reference sequence). In DNA, the CDR3 is TGTGCCTGGAGTGTAGGTGGGAGGGCCTTTACGCAGTATTTT. Amino acids: CAWSVGGRAFTQYF.